This TCR beta chain was captured in a study of T cell responses to AZD1222 COVID-19 vaccine. On the study more broadly: Pooled together were second doses at about 4 or about 12 weeks. Study-wide findings and caveats: Females outnumbered males among donors, who were mostly white British; clonal diversity was possibly underestimated. Just a handful of AZD1222 recipients were seropositive at baseline.

Only in-frame clones appear in the TCRdb table, and some are missing; sequencing was by immunoSEQ multiplex PCR. The data show under 110,000 clones, with just over 85% seen just once and approximately 1.5% held by the top ten. Trimming cost V 1 base and J 1 base, with 14 bases left between them. Germline loops: CDR1 LGHNA, CDR2 YSLEER. The CDR3 is 17 amino acids. Comment on this clone: Antigen unknown.

The rearrangement uses TRBV4-3 and TRBJ2-1; possible D gene TRBD1, 6 bases. This receptor was obtained from an adult in good health. Source: peripheral blood, taken on day 0 of AZD1222 vaccination. DNA for the CDR3: TGCGCCAGCAGCCAAGCCGCTGGGGGCTCATCCTACAATGAGCAGTTCTTC. Translated: CASSQAAGGSSYNEQFF.